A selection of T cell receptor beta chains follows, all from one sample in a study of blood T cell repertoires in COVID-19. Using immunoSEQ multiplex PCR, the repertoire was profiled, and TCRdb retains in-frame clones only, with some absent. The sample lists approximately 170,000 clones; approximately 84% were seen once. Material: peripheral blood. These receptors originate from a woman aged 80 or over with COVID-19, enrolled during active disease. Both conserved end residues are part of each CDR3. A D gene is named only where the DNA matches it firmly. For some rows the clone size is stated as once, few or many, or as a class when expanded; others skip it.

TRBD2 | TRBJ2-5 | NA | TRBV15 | CATSRRTSDQETQYF | TGTGCCACCAGCAGGAGGACTAGCGACCAAGAGACCCAGTACTTC
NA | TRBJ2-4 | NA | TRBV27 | CASSSLGTGWENIQYF | TGTGCCAGCAGTAGTTTGGGTACAGGGTGGGAAAACATTCAGTACTTC
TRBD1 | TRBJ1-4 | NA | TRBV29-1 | CSGGTANNEKLFF | TGCAGCGGTGGGACAGCTAATAATGAAAAACTGTTTTTT
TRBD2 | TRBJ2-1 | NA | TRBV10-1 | CASSERLAGASVQFF | TGCGCCAGCAGTGAGAGGCTAGCGGGAGCAAGCGTGCAGTTCTTC
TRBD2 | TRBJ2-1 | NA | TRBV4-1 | CASSHTTSSRTNEQFF | TGCGCCAGCAGCCATACGACTAGCTCGAGGACGAATGAGCAGTTCTTC
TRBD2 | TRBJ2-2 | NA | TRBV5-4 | CASSLGSGGAYSGELFF | TGTGCCAGCAGCTTGGGTAGCGGGGGGGCTTATTCCGGGGAGCTGTTTTTT
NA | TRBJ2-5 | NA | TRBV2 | CASSVQQETQYF | TGTGCCAGCAGTGTTCAGCAAGAGACCCAGTACTTC
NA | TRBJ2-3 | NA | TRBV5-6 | CASSWGLVGATDTQYF | TGTGCCAGCAGCTGGGGCCTAGTAGGGGCCACAGATACGCAGTATTTT
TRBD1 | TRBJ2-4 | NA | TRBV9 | CASSALGQGAKNIQYF | TGTGCCAGCAGCGCCTTGGGACAGGGAGCCAAAAACATTCAGTACTTC
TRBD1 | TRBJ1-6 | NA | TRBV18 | CASSQTGGSIGDSPLHF | TGTGCCAGCTCGCAGACAGGGGGCTCAATAGGTGATTCACCCCTCCACTTT
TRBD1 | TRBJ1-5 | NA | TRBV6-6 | CASKGQGMGQPQHF | TGTGCCAGCAAAGGACAGGGTATGGGGCAGCCCCAGCATTTT
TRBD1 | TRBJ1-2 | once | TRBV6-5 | CASSFQGANSGYTF | TGTGCCAGCAGTTTTCAGGGGGCCAACAGTGGCTACACCTTC
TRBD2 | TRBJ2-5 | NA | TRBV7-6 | CASSWAGVVETQYF | TGTGCCAGCAGCTGGGCGGGGGTCGTAGAGACCCAGTACTTC
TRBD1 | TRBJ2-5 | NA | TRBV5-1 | CASSSGTGGIQETQYF | TGCGCCAGCAGCTCAGGGACAGGGGGTATCCAAGAGACCCAGTACTTC
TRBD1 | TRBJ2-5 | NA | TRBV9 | CASSVQGQGTETQYF | TGTGCCAGCAGCGTTCAGGGACAGGGGACGGAGACCCAGTACTTC
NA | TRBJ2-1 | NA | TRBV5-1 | CASSSSFAVGQFF | TGCGCCAGCAGCTCCTCCTTCGCGGTTGGGCAGTTCTTC
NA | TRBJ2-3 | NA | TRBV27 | CASSLWATDTQYF | TGTGCCAGCAGTTTATGGGCCACAGATACGCAGTATTTT
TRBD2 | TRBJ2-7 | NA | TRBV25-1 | CASSDSSRGVYEQYF | TGTGCCAGCAGTGACTCTTCGCGGGGGGTCTACGAGCAGTACTTC
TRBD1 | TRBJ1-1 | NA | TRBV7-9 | CAGTGGVDTEAFF | TGTGCCGGAACAGGGGGAGTAGACACTGAAGCTTTCTTT
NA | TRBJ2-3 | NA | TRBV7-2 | CASSLVGFTDTQYF | TGTGCCAGCAGCTTAGTGGGCTTCACAGATACGCAGTATTTT
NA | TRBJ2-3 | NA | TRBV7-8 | CASSSGGTTDTQYF | TGTGCCAGCAGCTCTGGTGGCACCACAGATACGCAGTATTTT
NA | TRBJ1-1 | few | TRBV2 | CASSVSPNTEAFF | TGTGCCAGCAGTGTTAGTCCTAACACTGAAGCTTTCTTT
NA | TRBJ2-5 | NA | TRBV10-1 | CASSERQGLPLKETQYF | TGCGCCAGCAGTGAAAGACAGGGACTTCCCCTTAAAGAGACCCAGTACTTC
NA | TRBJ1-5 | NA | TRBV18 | CASSPTEDQPQHF | TGTGCCAGCTCACCTACGGAGGATCAGCCCCAGCATTTT
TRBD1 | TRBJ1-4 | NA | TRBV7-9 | CASSLDGFRDRIF | TGTGCCAGCAGCTTGGATGGTTTTCGGGACAGGATTTTT
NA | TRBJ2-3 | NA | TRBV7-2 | CASSLLPAGLPDTQYF | TGTGCCAGCAGCCTATTGCCTGCAGGTCTCCCGGATACGCAGTATTTT